This entry is about one T cell receptor beta chain. The specificity of this receptor is unknown. Qualities for individual bases were not recorded, and no much larger clone is one base off. The CDR3 covers 16 residues, taking in both the cysteine and the phenylalanine. Kept here is only the CDR3 DNA, which spans 48 bases and is read in frame from base 1. Taken from the germline V gene, the CDR1 and CDR2 loops are SNHLY and FYNNEI. V is clipped by 1 base and J by 4 bases, and the sequence between their germline boundaries is 14 bases long. The data originate from a study of blood T cell repertoires in COVID-19 (dated by TCRdb to between 2020 and 2021). Turning to the overall study: Samples covering the acute and convalescent phases of COVID-19 were provided by collaborators in the United States, Italy and Spain. HLA class I and class II types, where available, came from metadata supplied by the sample provider rather than from assay-based typing. Nearly every sample came with metadata listing a de-identified subject ID, COVID-19 status, age in years and sex. Samples came from the ongoing ImmuneRACE study (first 160 participants) plus 1,254 subjects from 6 global collaborators. A freely available public database, intended as a resource for researchers studying the immune response to SARS-CoV-2, is where the repertoires were released. The material from the prospective study consisted of cDNA or gDNA derived from T cells, B-cell-depleted T cells, or PBMCs. Deeply sampled blood TCRbeta repertoires from subjects exposed to, actively infected with, or recovered from COVID-19 were included in the dataset.

TCRbeta CDR3 regions were amplified from genomic DNA by means of the immunoSEQ Assay, a bias-controlled multiplex PCR. As for the original processing: Nucleated cell counts per sample were estimated from amplification of reference gene primers within the assay. To quantify the absolute abundance of each unique TCRbeta CDR3 rearrangement, sequence reads were collapsed and filtered. For each sample, productive Simpson clonality was calculated as the square root of Simpson's diversity index over productive rearrangements. This immuneACCESS table, as held by TCRdb, lists in-frame sequences with V and J called but not all clones. Of the missing ones, under half trace to an unresolved V gene in checked studies; the others have no known cause. The DNA was the basis for D and trimming; V, J and clone size are from that table. This sample has more than 65,000 clones in its table, and approximately 82% of those were observed once. The top ten clones comprise about 20% of the sample.

Whole blood was collected in K2EDTA tubes by collaborating institutions according to the institutions' own protocols. For TCRbeta analysis, collaborators shipped samples in one of three forms: frozen whole blood, isolated PBMCs, or DNA extracted from either of those sample types. Results the study describes overall, beyond this receptor: How much clinical and demographic metadata was included differed by source and by participant, and the metadata was provided uncurated.

The TCR sequence derives from a woman aged 45 to 65 with acute or convalescent COVID-19. Sequenced input: peripheral blood. The chain joins TRBV2 to TRBJ1-5, with the D segment identity uncertain. Here is the DNA: TGTGCCAGCAGTGAAGACACCGGGGTGGTAAATCAGCCCCAGCATTTT. Its amino acids are CASSEDTGVVNQPQHF.